The rows below give T cell receptor beta chains drawn from one sample of a study of beta chain features in type 1 diabetes. The repertoire was sequenced with immunoSEQ multiplex PCR; TCRdb's copy has only in-frame clones and lacks some. In the table there are 630,000 or so clones, around 15% of which are singletons. Material for sequencing was naive CD4+ T cells from blood. The source of these receptors is a man in his late teens or twenties with type 1 diabetes. The CDR3 runs from the conserved cysteine through the conserved F or W. D genes are given only for firm matches. Not all rows give a size; the values are once, few, many and, for expanded clones, a class.

>TRBV15|.|TRBJ2-1|few
CATVGGSYNEQFF
TGTGCCACCGTCGGTGGCTCCTACAATGAGCAGTTCTTC
>TRBV6-4|.|TRBJ2-3|.
CASSDGAAPGTDTQYF
TGTGCCAGCAGTGACGGGGCGGCCCCTGGGACAGATACGCAGTATTTT
>TRBV2|TRBD1|TRBJ1-5|.
CASSPGGLQPQHF
TGTGCCAGCAGCCCAGGGGGCTTGCAGCCCCAGCATTTT
>TRBV10-3|.|TRBJ1-5|few
CAISESVRESNQPQHF
TGTGCCATCAGTGAGTCGGTCAGGGAGAGCAATCAGCCCCAGCATTTT
>TRBV19|TRBD1|TRBJ1-2|few
CASSTRTGQGGYTF
TGTGCCAGTAGTACACGGACTGGACAGGGGGGCTACACCTTC
>TRBV9|TRBD2|TRBJ2-2|.
CASSATSGGTGELFF
TGTGCCAGCAGCGCGACTAGCGGGGGGACCGGGGAGCTGTTTTTT
>TRBV6-5|.|TRBJ1-2|few
CASSYIGRNYGYTF
TGTGCCAGCAGTTACATAGGCAGGAACTATGGCTACACCTTC
>TRBV5-6|.|TRBJ2-5|few
CASSLKGIETQYF
TGTGCCAGCAGCTTAAAAGGGATAGAGACCCAGTACTTC
>TRBV4-2|.|TRBJ2-5|.
CASSQDGTVGTQYF
TGTGCCAGCAGCCAAGATGGAACGGTTGGGACCCAGTACTTC
>TRBV6-5|TRBD1|TRBJ2-7|few
CASSLRTGSYEQYF
TGTGCCAGCAGCTTACGGACAGGCTCCTACGAGCAGTACTTC
>TRBV19|.|TRBJ1-1|.
CASSIDGQLGTEAFF
TGTGCCAGTAGTATAGACGGCCAATTGGGTACTGAAGCTTTCTTT
>TRBV6-5|TRBD2|TRBJ2-7|.
CASSYSILAEHKQYF
TGTGCCAGCAGTTACTCTATCCTAGCGGAGCATAAGCAGTACTTC
>TRBV6-5|.|TRBJ1-1|few
CASSYSSGNGEAFF
TGTGCCAGCAGTTACTCATCAGGGAATGGTGAAGCTTTCTTT
>TRBV5-1|TRBD2|TRBJ2-3|.
CASSPGLAGGGTQYF
TGCGCCAGCAGCCCGGGACTAGCGGGAGGAGGGACGCAGTATTTT
>TRBV5-6|.|TRBJ1-5|.
CASTRTDSNQPQHF
TGTGCCAGCACAAGGACGGATAGCAATCAGCCCCAGCATTTT
>TRBV5-1|.|TRBJ2-5|few
CASSLLPHTQETQYF
TGCGCCAGCAGCTTGCTCCCCCACACTCAAGAGACCCAGTACTTC
>TRBV5-1|TRBD1|TRBJ2-1|.
CASSAGTVLYNEQFF
TGCGCCAGCAGCGCCGGGACAGTTCTCTACAATGAGCAGTTCTTC
>TRBV13|TRBD1|TRBJ1-5|.
CASSLAGGQPQHF
TGTGCCAGCAGCTTAGCAGGGGGTCAGCCCCAGCATTTT